Listed here are 18 T cell receptor beta chains from one sample, sequenced in a study of shared clonotypes between healthy human individuals. The repertoire was sequenced with immunoSEQ multiplex PCR; TCRdb's copy has only in-frame clones and lacks some. The table lists about 700,000 clones, about 91% of them singletons. Naive CD8 populations comprised CD45RO-negative cells positively selected for CCR7, excluding terminally differentiated effector memory CD45RA+ cells. Sequencing input: naive CD8+ T cells sorted from blood. The receptors stem from a man aged 25-45 years in good health.

The genes are TRBV7-9 and TRBJ2-5, with D unresolved. The germline V gene has CDR1 SEHNR and CDR2 FQNEAQ (reference sequence). V shed 6 bases and J shed 5 bases, with 7 bases lying between them. The CDR3 totals 11 residues. In DNA form, the CDR3 reads TGTGCCAGCAGACTGAGGGAGACCCAGTACTTC. This encodes CASRLRETQYF.

The chain uses TRBV6-5 and TRBJ2-2, with TRBD2 matching over 7 bases. V shed 7 bases and J 5 bases; nucleotides not matched to a gene: 10. The CDR3 loop spans 15 amino acids. The germline V gene encodes CDR1 MNHEY and CDR2 SVGAGI. The CDR3 loop reads CASKPRDYRTGELFF. CDR3 nucleotides: TGTGCCAGCAAACCGCGGGACTATAGGACCGGGGAGCTGTTTTTT.

CDR3 DNA sequence: TGCGCCAGCAGGTGGACAGAGAACACTGAAGCTTTCTTT. Its protein product is CASRWTENTEAFF. This chain joins TRBV5-1 and TRBJ1-1, with D possibly TRBD1 on 6 matching bases. Looked up from germline, CDR1 is SGHRS and CDR2 is YFSETQ. The CDR3 totals 13 residues. Trimming pared 5 bases from V and 1 base from J, leaving 9 bases between.

CDR3 in amino acids: CASNVGANTEAFF. The CDR3 region has the DNA TGCGCCAGCAATGTCGGGGCTAACACTGAAGCTTTCTTT. The V call is TRBV10-2, the J call TRBJ1-1; possibly TRBD1 for D (5 bases). The CDR3 length is 13 residues. Germline-derived CDR1 and CDR2 are WSHSY and SAAADI. Trimming took off 7 bases at V and 2 bases at J, with 11 bases between the two ends.

V is TRBV1 and J is TRBJ2-3; no check of the table's D call, TRBD1, against the DNA was made. TRBV1 is a known pseudogene. The CDR3 has 17 residues. The CDR3, as DNA: TGCACCAGCAGCCAGAGGACAGGCGCCTCTAGCACAGATACGCAGTATTTT. This gives the protein CTSSQRTGASSTDTQYF.

The chain combines TRBV29-1 with TRBJ2-3; D perhaps matches TRBD2 (6 bases). The CDR3 totals 15 residues. Germline V lookup: CDR1 SQVTM, CDR2 ANQGSEA. Trimming left V 0 bases short and J 0 bases short, with 10 bases between. The CDR3 reads CSVEESGYSTDTQYF. The CDR3 DNA reads TGCAGCGTTGAAGAGAGCGGGTATAGCACAGATACGCAGTATTTT.

This CDR3 is CASSDSSSAEYNEQFF. CDR3 nucleotide sequence: TGTGCCAGCAGTGACTCCTCTAGCGCTGAGTACAATGAGCAGTTCTTC. J is TRBJ2-1 and V is TRBV6-4; maybe TRBD2 (6 bases). The CDR3 consists of 16 residues. The germline V and J ends were trimmed by 0 bases and 4 bases, with 13 bases remaining between them. The germline gives CDR1 MRHNA, CDR2 SNTAGT.

CDR3 loop: CASSIVLAGVYEQFF. For the CDR3, the DNA is TGTGCCAGTAGTATTGTCCTAGCGGGAGTCTATGAGCAGTTCTTC. The V gene is TRBV19, the J gene TRBJ2-1; the match to TRBD2 covers 10 bases. J lost 8 bases, V lost 3 bases, and 7 bases had no gene match. The germline CDR1 and CDR2 sequences are LNHDA and SQIVND (reference sequence). The CDR3 has 15 amino acids.

The chain couples TRBV27 to TRBJ2-5, with TRBD2 matching over 10 bases. The CDR3 length is 15 residues. CDR1 MNHEY and CDR2 SMNVEV come from the germline V gene (reference sequence). After removal of 6 bases from V and 5 bases from J, the junction contained 9 bases not matched to a gene. The DNA for the CDR3 is TGTGCCAGCAGCCATCTAGCGGGAGACGGGGAGACCCAGTACTTC. It encodes CASSHLAGDGETQYF.

The rearrangement links TRBV28 to TRBJ1-5, with TRBD1 as a possible D gene (5 bases). Germline loops: CDR1 MDHEN, CDR2 SYDVKM. V lost 4 bases and J 3 bases, leaving 16 bases between the germline ends. The CDR3 covers 16 residues. CDR3 sequence reads: CASSSSQGTLNQPQHF. The CDR3 DNA is TGTGCCAGCAGTTCCTCGCAGGGAACCCTCAATCAGCCCCAGCATTTT.

J is TRBJ2-3 and V is TRBV5-1, with D unresolved. The germline V and J ends were trimmed by 2 bases and 4 bases, with 5 bases remaining between them. CDR3 length: 12 amino acids. From germline, CDR1 is SGHRS and CDR2 YFSETQ. This CDR3 is CASSLIPDTQYF. The CDR3 nucleotides are TGCGCCAGCAGCTTAATCCCAGATACGCAGTATTTT.

The chain carries TRBV29-1 and TRBJ2-5; the D gene is possibly TRBD2 (5 bases). Per the germline V gene, CDR1 is SQVTM and CDR2 is ANQGSEA. The germline V and J ends were trimmed by 0 bases and 1 base, with 15 bases remaining between them. CDR3 size: 16 residues. Here the CDR3 reads CSVEDLGSQPQETQYF. The CDR3 nucleotides read TGCAGCGTTGAAGATTTGGGGAGTCAGCCCCAAGAGACCCAGTACTTC.

Comment on this clone: One end of the junction is discordant with germline, which a read error may explain. This chain joins TRBV2 and TRBJ2-5; maybe TRBD1 (6 bases). The CDR3 is 13 residues long. Germline V gives CDR1 SNHLY, CDR2 FYNNEI. The chain's CDR3 is CGSRDTNRETQYF. As DNA, the CDR3 is TGTGGCAGCAGGGACACCAACCGGGAGACCCAGTACTTC.

In the case of this clone: Other nucleotide sequences in the sample specify the same CDR3. This chain joins TRBV27 and TRBJ2-1; 10 nucleotides align to TRBD2. The CDR3 sequence is 16 residues long. Germline V gives CDR1 MNHEY, CDR2 SMNVEV (reference sequence). V lost 2 bases, J lost 4 bases, and 5 bases stayed unmatched. This chain's CDR3 is CASSLLAGVVYNEQFF. DNA for the CDR3: TGTGCCAGCAGTTTACTAGCGGGAGTAGTTTACAATGAGCAGTTCTTC.

Comment on this clone: This CDR3 is also generated by other DNA sequences in the sample. The CDR3 DNA reads as TGCGCCAGCAGCCAAGTGGACGGCTCCTACGAGCAGTACTTC. Its protein product is CASSQVDGSYEQYF. This chain connects TRBV4-1 to TRBJ2-7; D ambiguous. Germline CDR1 reads MGHRA; CDR2 reads YSYEKL. This CDR3 comprises 14 residues. The V end was cut by 1 base, the J end by 0 bases, with 7 bases between.

The chain has TRBV29-1 and TRBJ2-5; D ambiguous. The V gene lost 6 bases and the J gene lost 2 bases, with 10 bases spanning the gap. In germline, CDR1 is SQVTM, CDR2 ANQGSEA. This CDR3 has 12 residues. CDR3 nucleotide sequence: TGCAGCGTCGCCAACCTGCAAGAGACCCAGTACTTC. This translates into CSVANLQETQYF.

The chain joins TRBV11-2 to TRBJ1-4, with 7 bases that match TRBD1. The CDR3 loop spans 15 amino acids. The germline CDR1 and CDR2 sequences are SGHAT and FQNNGV. V trimming: 2 bases; J trimming: 8 bases; junction bases outside the gene matches: 8. The CDR3: CASSLSWTGQEKLFF. In DNA form, the CDR3 reads TGTGCCAGCAGCTTATCTTGGACAGGCCAAGAAAAACTGTTTTTT.

J is TRBJ1-1 and V is TRBV27; D is possibly TRBD1 (6 bases). The length of the CDR3 is 15 residues. Germline CDR1 and CDR2: MNHEY and SMNVEV (reference sequence). Trimming cost V 6 bases and J 0 bases, with 14 bases left between them. CDR3: CASRSRGRMNTEAFF. CDR3 nucleotides: TGTGCCAGCAGGTCCCGGGGGCGCATGAACACTGAAGCTTTCTTT.